This TCR beta chain came from a study of blood T cells in healthy people across ages (dated by TCRdb to about 2015). The study in broad terms: In model experiments, template switching captured roughly one uniquely barcoded TCR beta cDNA molecule for every two T cells. The study measured age-related changes in TCR beta repertoire diversity using deep sequencing normalized with unique cDNA molecular identifiers. The donors were divided into four age groups: young (average approximately 17 years), middle-aged (about 40), aged (under 70) and long-lived (more than 75). To avoid experimental bias, donors of different ages were spread randomly across the sequencing lanes. Two additional independent replicas of 1 million unique cDNA reads from the same blood draw were analyzed for two donors (one aged 18 to 29 and one aged 80 or older).

General findings and caveats noted by the study authors: Estimates of total diversity based on one million sequenced T cells were considered lower bounds and underestimates. Because donor CMV infection status was unknown, age-related changes in expanded clonotypes were potentially confounded. Observed TCR beta diversity per million T cells fell roughly linearly with age, and a significant reduction was already apparent by age around 40. The percentage of naive T cells measured by flow cytometry correlated strongly with observed TCR beta diversity. Compared with the aged group, the long-lived group had more naive CD4+ T cells, fewer expanded clones and increased TCR diversity, suggesting age selection. Since profiling was done on bulk unsorted PBMCs, naive and antigen-experienced compartments could not be conclusively compared.

Library construction relied on 5' RACE. The data were produced on an Illumina HiSeq 2500. A second PCR of about 7 to 12 cycles was performed with a sample-barcoded 5' primer and a J-beta primer mix. Each TCR beta cDNA molecule received a unique molecular identifier from a template-switch 5' adaptor carrying 12 random nucleotides. Each sample yielded at least 3 million CDR3-containing paired-end reads. First-strand cDNA synthesis was performed from all RNA using the Mint cDNA synthesis kit, with priming by a TRBC-specific oligonucleotide. After uracil-DNA glycosylase treatment, a first 18-cycle PCR used universal primers M1SS and BC2_uni_R on all cDNA. The original methods were these. Normalization of each sample was performed by random selection of 1 million high-quality reads, each carrying a distinct molecular identifier. Reads sharing molecular identifiers were discarded rather than binned into consensus sequences. MiTCR, with a Q25 quality threshold and the strictest error-elimination algorithm, was used for CDR3 identification, clonotype clustering and error correction. A nonparametric unseen species model with Euler transformation was used to estimate lower-bound total TCR beta diversity. The raw public reads went through TCRdb reprocessing: fastp at Q25, MiXCR clone calling, in-frame beta chains kept. Identical CDR3 proteins give one entry, which carries the most common genes and DNA. The V and J calls and clone size come from TCRdb's table, not from the authors' own analysis. For this sample there are 1.5 million or so distinct CDR3 sequences; roughly 45% appear just once. Of the sample, roughly 7.9% falls within the top ten clones.

This clonotype was seen more than once but under ten times. The target of this receptor is not known. Per-nucleotide qualities are absent, and no much larger clonotype sits a single base away. Its CDR3 holds 12 amino acids, cysteine through phenylalanine. Left in the record is the CDR3 DNA by itself, 36 bases read in frame from the first base. The trim is 3 bases for V and 11 bases for J, with a gap of 16 bases between the germline ends. CDR1 DFQATT and CDR2 SNEGSKA were looked up in the germline V gene (reference sequence). Donors were under 40 systemically healthy Caucasian individuals from Russia aged 6 to 90 years. Ten milliliters of peripheral blood were drawn from each donor into EDTA-treated Vacutainer tubes. PBMCs were isolated by Ficoll-Paque density-gradient centrifugation, with at least 7 million obtained per sample. Total RNA, at least 6 micrograms per sample, was extracted from PBMCs with Trizol reagent. For every donor, an aliquot of PBMCs went through flow cytometry to measure the percentages of naive CD45RAhigh/CD27high T cells.

Recombination linked TRBV20-1 to TRBJ1-1; TRBD1 could be the D gene, as 6 bases match. This sequence originates from a woman aged 18-30 years in good health. The sequencing sample was made of blood. CDR3 protein: CSASSSGATAFF. The nucleotides read TGCAGTGCTAGTTCGTCAGGGGCGACGGCTTTCTTT.